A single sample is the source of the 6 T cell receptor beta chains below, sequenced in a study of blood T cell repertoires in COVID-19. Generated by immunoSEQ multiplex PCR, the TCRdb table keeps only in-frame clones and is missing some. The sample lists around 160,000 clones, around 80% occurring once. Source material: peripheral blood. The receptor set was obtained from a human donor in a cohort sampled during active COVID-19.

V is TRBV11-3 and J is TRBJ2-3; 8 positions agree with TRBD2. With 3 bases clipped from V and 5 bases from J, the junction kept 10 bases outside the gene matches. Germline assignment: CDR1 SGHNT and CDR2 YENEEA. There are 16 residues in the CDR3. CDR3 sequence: CASSLYGAGAIDTQYF. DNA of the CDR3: TGTGCCAGCAGCTTGTATGGAGCGGGGGCGATAGATACGCAGTATTTT.

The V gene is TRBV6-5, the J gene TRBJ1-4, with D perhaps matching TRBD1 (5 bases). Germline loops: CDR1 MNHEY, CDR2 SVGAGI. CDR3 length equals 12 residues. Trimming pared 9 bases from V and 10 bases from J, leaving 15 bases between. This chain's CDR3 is CASTQGMGKLFF. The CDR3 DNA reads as TGTGCCAGTACCCAGGGTATGGGAAAACTGTTTTTT.

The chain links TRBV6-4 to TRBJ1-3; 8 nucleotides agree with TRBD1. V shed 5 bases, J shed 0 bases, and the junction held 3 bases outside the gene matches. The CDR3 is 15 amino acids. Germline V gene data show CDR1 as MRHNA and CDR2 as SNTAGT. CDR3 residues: CASSPTGDSGNTIYF. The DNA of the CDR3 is TGTGCCAGCAGTCCGACAGGGGACTCTGGAAACACCATATATTTT.

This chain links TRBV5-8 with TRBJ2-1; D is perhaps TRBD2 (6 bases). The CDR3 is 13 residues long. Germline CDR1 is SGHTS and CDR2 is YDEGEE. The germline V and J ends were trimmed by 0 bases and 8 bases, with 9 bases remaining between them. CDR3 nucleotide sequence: TGTGCCAGCAGCTTGGTTAGCGGCTATGAGCAGTTCTTC. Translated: CASSLVSGYEQFF.

The DNA of the CDR3 is TGTGCCAGCAGTATCCTCGAGGAGCAGTACTTC. Its translation: CASSILEEQYF. The gene calls are TRBV28 and TRBJ2-7; D is uncertain. CDR1 MDHEN and CDR2 SYDVKM come from the germline V gene. V lost 5 bases and J 7 bases, leaving 9 bases between the germline ends. The CDR3 extends over 11 amino acids.

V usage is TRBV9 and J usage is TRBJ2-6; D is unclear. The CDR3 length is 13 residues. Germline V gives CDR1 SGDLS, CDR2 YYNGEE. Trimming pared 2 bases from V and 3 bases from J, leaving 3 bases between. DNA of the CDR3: TGTGCCAGCAGCGTCGGTGGGGCCAACGTCCTGACTTTC. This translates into CASSVGGANVLTF. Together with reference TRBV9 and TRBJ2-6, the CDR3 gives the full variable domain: DSGVTQTPKHLITATGQRVTLRCSPRSGDLSVYWYQQSLDQGLQFLIQYYNGEERAKGNILERFSAQQFPDLHSELNLSSLELGDSALYFCASSVGGANVLTFGAGSRLTVL.